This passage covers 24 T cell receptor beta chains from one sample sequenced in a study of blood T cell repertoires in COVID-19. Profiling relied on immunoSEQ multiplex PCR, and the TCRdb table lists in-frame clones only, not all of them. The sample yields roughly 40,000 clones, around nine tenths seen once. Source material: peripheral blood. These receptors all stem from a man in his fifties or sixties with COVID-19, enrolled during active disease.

The CDR3 DNA follows: TGTGCCAGCAGTGAGGAGCACAGGGTCCCCGGGGAGCTGTTTTTT. This translates into CASSEEHRVPGELFF. The chain combines TRBV6-1 with TRBJ2-2; tentative D call: TRBD1 (6 bases). Deletions cut 3 bases from V and 6 bases from J, with 14 bases between. CDR3 length: 15 residues. Looked up from germline, CDR1 is MNHNS and CDR2 is SASEGT.

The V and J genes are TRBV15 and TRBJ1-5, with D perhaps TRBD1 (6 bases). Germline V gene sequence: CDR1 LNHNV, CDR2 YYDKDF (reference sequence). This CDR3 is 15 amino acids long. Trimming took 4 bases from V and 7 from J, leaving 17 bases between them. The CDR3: CATSMDRALGQPQHF. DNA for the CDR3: TGTGCCACCAGCATGGACAGAGCCCTAGGGCAGCCCCAGCATTTT.

CDR3 nucleotide sequence: TGTGCCAGCAGTGGAGGGTGGGGACTAGTCTACGAGCAGTACTTC. Encoded protein: CASSGGWGLVYEQYF. The V and J genes are TRBV25-1 and TRBJ2-7; 8 bases match TRBD2. Germline trimming cut 4 bases from V and 3 bases from J; bases unmatched to any gene: 8. From germline, CDR1 is MGHDK and CDR2 SYGVNS. The CDR3 contains 15 residues.

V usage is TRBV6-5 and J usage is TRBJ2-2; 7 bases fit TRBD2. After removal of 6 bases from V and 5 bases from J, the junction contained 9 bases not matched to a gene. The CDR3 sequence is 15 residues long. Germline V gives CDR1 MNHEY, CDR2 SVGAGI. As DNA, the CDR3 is TGTGCCAGCAGCGGGAGGCAGGGATGGACCGGGGAGCTGTTTTTT. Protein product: CASSGRQGWTGELFF.

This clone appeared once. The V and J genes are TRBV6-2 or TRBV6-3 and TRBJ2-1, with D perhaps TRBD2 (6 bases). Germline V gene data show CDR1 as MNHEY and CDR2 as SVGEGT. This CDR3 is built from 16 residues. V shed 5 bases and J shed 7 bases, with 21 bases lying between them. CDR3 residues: CASSLNAGTGDNEQFF. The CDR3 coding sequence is TGTGCCAGCAGTCTAAACGCGGGAACTGGGGATAATGAGCAGTTCTTC.

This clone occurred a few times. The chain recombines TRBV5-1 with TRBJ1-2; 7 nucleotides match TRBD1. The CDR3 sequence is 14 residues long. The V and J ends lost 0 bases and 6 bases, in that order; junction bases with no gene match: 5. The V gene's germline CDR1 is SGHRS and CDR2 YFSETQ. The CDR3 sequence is CASSLDTGDDGYTF. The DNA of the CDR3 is TGCGCCAGCAGCTTGGATACAGGGGACGATGGCTACACCTTC.

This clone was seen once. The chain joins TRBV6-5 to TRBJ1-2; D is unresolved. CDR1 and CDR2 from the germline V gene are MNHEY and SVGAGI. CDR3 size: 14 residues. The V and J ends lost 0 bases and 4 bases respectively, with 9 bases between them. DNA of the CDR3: TGTGCCAGCAGTTACTCAGAGGGAGTCTATGGCTACACCTTC. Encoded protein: CASSYSEGVYGYTF.

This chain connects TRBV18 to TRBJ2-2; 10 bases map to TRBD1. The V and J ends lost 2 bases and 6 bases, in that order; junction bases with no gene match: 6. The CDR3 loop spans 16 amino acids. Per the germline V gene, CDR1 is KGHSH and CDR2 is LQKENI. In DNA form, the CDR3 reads TGTGCCAGCTCACCAGTGGGACAGGGGTTTTCCGGGGAGCTGTTTTTT. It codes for CASSPVGQGFSGELFF. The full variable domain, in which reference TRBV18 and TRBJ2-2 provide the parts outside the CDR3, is NAGVMQNPRHLVRRRGQEARLRCSPMKGHSHVYWYRQLPEEGLKFMVYLQKENIIDESGMPKERFSAEFPKEGPSILRIQQVVRGDSAAYFCASSPVGQGFSGELFFGEGSRLTVL.

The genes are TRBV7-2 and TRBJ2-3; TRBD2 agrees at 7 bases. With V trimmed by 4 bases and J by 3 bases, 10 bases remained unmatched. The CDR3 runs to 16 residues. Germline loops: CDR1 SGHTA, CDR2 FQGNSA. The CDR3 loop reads CASSSWGGSPTDTQYF. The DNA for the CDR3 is TGTGCCAGCAGCTCCTGGGGCGGGAGTCCGACAGATACGCAGTATTTT.

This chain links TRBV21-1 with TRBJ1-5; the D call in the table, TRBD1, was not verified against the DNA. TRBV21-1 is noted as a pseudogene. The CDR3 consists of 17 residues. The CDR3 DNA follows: TGTGCCAGCAGCAGGGGGACAGGGGGCGAATGCAATCAGCCCCAGCATTTT. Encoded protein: CASSRGTGGECNQPQHF.

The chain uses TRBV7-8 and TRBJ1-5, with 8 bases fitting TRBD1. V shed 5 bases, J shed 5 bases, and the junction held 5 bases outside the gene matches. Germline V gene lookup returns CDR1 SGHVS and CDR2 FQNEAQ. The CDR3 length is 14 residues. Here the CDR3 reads CASSPRTGHQPQHF. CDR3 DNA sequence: TGTGCCAGCAGCCCTCGGACAGGGCATCAGCCCCAGCATTTT. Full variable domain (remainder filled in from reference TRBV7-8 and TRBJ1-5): GAGVSQSPRYKVAKRGQDVALRCDPISGHVSLFWYQQALGQGPEFLTYFQNEAQLDKSGLPSDRFFAERPEGSVSTLKIQRTQQEDSAVYLCASSPRTGHQPQHFGDGTRLSIL.

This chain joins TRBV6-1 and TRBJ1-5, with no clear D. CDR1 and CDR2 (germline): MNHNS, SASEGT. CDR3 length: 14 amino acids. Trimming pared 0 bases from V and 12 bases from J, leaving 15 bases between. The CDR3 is CASSEAGGVNYQHF. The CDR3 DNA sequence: TGTGCCAGCAGTGAAGCGGGAGGAGTGAATTACCAGCATTTT.

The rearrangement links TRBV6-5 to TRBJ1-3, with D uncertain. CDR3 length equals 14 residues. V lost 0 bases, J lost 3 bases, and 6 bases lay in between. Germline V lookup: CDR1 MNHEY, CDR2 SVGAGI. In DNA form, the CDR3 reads TGTGCCAGCAGTTACTCTATCGGTGGAAACACCATATATTTT. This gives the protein CASSYSIGGNTIYF.

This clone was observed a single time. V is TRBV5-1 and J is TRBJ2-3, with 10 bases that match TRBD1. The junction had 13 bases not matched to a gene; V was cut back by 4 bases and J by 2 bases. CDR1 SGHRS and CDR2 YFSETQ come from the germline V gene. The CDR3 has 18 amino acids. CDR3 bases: TGCGCCAGCAGCGCCGGGACAGGGGCCTGGGGTAACACAGATACGCAGTATTTT. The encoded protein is CASSAGTGAWGNTDTQYF.

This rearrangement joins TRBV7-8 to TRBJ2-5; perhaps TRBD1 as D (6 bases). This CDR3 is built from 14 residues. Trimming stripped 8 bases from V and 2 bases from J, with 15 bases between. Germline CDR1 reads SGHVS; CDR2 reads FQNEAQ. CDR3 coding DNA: TGTGCCAGCTGCTCTGACAGGAGACAAGAGACCCAGTACTTC. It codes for CASCSDRRQETQYF.

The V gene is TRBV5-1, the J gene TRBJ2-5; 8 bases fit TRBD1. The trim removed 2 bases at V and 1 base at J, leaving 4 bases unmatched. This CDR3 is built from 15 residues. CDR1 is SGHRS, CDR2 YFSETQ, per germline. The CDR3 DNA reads TGCGCCAGCAGCTTCGGAACAGGGGGCCAAGAGACCCAGTACTTC. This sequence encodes CASSFGTGGQETQYF.

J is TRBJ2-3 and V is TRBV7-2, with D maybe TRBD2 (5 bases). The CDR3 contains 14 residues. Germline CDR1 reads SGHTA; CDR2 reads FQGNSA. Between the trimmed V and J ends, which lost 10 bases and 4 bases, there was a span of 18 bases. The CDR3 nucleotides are TGTGCCACCAAAATTAGTGGAGGATCAGATACGCAGTATTTT. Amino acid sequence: CATKISGGSDTQYF.

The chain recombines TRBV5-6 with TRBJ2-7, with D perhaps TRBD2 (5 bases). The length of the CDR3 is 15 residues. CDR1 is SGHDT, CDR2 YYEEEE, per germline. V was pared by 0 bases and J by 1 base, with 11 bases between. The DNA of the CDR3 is TGTGCCAGCAGCTTGGTGGCGGGTTATTCCTACGAGCAGTACTTC. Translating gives CASSLVAGYSYEQYF.

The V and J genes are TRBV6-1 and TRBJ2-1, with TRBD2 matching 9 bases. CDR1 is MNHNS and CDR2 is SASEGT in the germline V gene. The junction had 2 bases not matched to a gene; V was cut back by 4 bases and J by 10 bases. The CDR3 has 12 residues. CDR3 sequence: CASSGTSVEQFF. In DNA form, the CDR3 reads TGTGCCAGCAGTGGGACTAGCGTCGAGCAGTTCTTC.

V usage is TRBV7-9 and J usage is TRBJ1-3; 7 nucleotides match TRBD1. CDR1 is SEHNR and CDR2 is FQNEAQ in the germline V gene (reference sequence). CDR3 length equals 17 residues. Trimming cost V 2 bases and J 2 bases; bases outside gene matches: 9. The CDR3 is CASSLTQGPGTGNTIYF. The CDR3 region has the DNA TGTGCCAGCAGCTTAACACAGGGGCCCGGGACTGGAAACACCATATATTTT.

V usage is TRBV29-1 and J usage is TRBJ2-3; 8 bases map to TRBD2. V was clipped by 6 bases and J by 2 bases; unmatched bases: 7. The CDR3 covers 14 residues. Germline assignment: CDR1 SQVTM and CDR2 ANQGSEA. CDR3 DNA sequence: TGCAGCGTCCCCACAGCGGGAGTCACAGATACGCAGTATTTT. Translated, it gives CSVPTAGVTDTQYF.

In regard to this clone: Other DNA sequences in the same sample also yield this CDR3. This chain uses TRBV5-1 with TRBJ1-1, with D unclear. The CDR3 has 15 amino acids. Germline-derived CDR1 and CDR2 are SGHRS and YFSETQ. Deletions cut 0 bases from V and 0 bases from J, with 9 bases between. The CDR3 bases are TGCGCCAGCAGCTTGGCCGCGGGGATGAACACTGAAGCTTTCTTT. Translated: CASSLAAGMNTEAFF.

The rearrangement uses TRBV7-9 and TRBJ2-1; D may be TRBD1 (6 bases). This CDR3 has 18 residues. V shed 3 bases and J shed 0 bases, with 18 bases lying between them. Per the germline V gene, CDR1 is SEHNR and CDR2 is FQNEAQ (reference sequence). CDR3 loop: CASSFRGSRGPSYNEQFF. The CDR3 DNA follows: TGTGCCAGCAGCTTTAGGGGGAGTAGGGGCCCCTCCTACAATGAGCAGTTCTTC.

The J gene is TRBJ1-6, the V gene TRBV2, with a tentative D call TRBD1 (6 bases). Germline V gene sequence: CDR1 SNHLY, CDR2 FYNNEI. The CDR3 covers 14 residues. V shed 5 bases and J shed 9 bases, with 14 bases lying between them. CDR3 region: CASSPGQPISPLHF. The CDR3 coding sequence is TGTGCCAGCAGTCCGGGACAACCAATTTCACCCCTCCACTTT.